Following are 2 T cell receptor beta chains from one sample sequenced in a study of cytomegalovirus exposure and HLA in healthy donors. Clones were read by immunoSEQ multiplex PCR, and TCRdb kept only the in-frame ones, dropping some. The table has 120,000 or so clones, more than 70% seen once; the top ten hold over 4%. Sequenced input: PBMCs. Receptors were obtained from a man younger than 30 in good health and CMV-seronegative.

The chain uses TRBV6-1 and TRBJ2-2, with D tentatively TRBD1 (5 bases). Trimming shortened V by 7 bases and J by 6 bases, and 12 bases separated the two germline ends. The germline gives CDR1 MNHNS, CDR2 SASEGT. There are 13 residues in the CDR3. In nucleotides, the CDR3 is TGTGCCAGCATCAGGGCCCCCGCCGGGGAGCTGTTTTTT. This codes for CASIRAPAGELFF.

The chain joins TRBV5-6 to TRBJ1-2; TRBD1 aligns across 8 bases. Trimming removed 0 bases from V and 8 bases from J; junction bases left unmatched: 6. The germline gives CDR1 SGHDT, CDR2 YYEEEE. The CDR3 is 14 amino acids. The CDR3 DNA reads as TGTGCCAGCAGCTTGGGCAGGGGGCAAGGAGGCTACACCTTC. This gives the protein CASSLGRGQGGYTF.